This is a list of T cell receptor beta chains from one sample in a study of T cell responses to AZD1222 COVID-19 vaccine. Sequenced by immunoSEQ multiplex PCR; TCRdb stores in-frame clones only, minus some. Here the sample spans approximately 150,000 clones, about 92% being singletons. Sample: peripheral blood, taken on day 0 of AZD1222 vaccination. The receptors were sampled from an adult in good health. Each CDR3 is given with its conserved first and last residue. Fields, in order: V gene, clone size, D gene, J gene, CDR3 DNA, CDR3 protein. D genes are given only for firm matches. Clone size, where shown, is once, few, many, or a class for clones that have expanded.

V gene: TRBV20-1; clone size: -; D gene: -; J gene: TRBJ2-7; CDR3 DNA: TGCAGTGCTAGTAGGGGTGGGGGCTCCTACGAGCAGTACTTC; CDR3 protein: CSASRGGGSYEQYF
V gene: TRBV5-1; clone size: -; D gene: -; J gene: TRBJ1-6; CDR3 DNA: TGCGCCAGCAGCACGGACGGAGCCTATAATTCACCCCTCCACTTT; CDR3 protein: CASSTDGAYNSPLHF
V gene: TRBV25-1; clone size: once; D gene: TRBD1; J gene: TRBJ1-6; CDR3 DNA: TGTGCCAGCCAGGGGGGACAGGGTAATTCACCCCTCCACTTT; CDR3 protein: CASQGGQGNSPLHF
V gene: TRBV19; clone size: -; D gene: -; J gene: TRBJ1-5; CDR3 DNA: TGTGCCAGTAGTATCGGACTCCGGCAGCCCCAGCATTTT; CDR3 protein: CASSIGLRQPQHF
V gene: TRBV4-1; clone size: -; D gene: -; J gene: TRBJ1-1; CDR3 DNA: TGCGCCAGCAGCCCCTCCCAGGCGAACACTGAAGCTTTCTTT; CDR3 protein: CASSPSQANTEAFF
V gene: TRBV7-9; clone size: -; D gene: -; J gene: TRBJ1-3; CDR3 DNA: TGTGCCAGCAGCCAAGGAGGGACTGGAAACACCATATATTTT; CDR3 protein: CASSQGGTGNTIYF
V gene: TRBV7-3; clone size: -; D gene: -; J gene: TRBJ1-2; CDR3 DNA: TGTGCCAGCAGCTTTACGGGCGGAGGGGACTATGGCTACACCTTC; CDR3 protein: CASSFTGGGDYGYTF
V gene: TRBV6-5; clone size: -; D gene: -; J gene: TRBJ1-5; CDR3 DNA: TGTGCCAGCAGTTACGGTCCCGATTATCAGCCCCAGCATTTT; CDR3 protein: CASSYGPDYQPQHF
V gene: TRBV27; clone size: -; D gene: TRBD1; J gene: TRBJ1-5; CDR3 DNA: TGTGCCAGCAGTTTCTGTCCCGGGACAGGGAATAGCAATCAGCCCCAGCATTTT; CDR3 protein: CASSFCPGTGNSNQPQHF
V gene: TRBV19; clone size: once; D gene: -; J gene: TRBJ2-7; CDR3 DNA: TGTGCCAGTTCGGACCAGTGGGGTCCCCTCGGCTACGAGCAGTACTTC; CDR3 protein: CASSDQWGPLGYEQYF
V gene: TRBV5-1; clone size: -; D gene: -; J gene: TRBJ1-1; CDR3 DNA: TGCGCCAGCAGCTTCCTAGGGGGGTCGAACACTGAAGCTTTCTTT; CDR3 protein: CASSFLGGSNTEAFF
V gene: TRBV5-6; clone size: -; D gene: -; J gene: TRBJ1-6; CDR3 DNA: TGTGCCAGCAGCGGGTGGGGTGGTAGTTCACCCCTCCACTTT; CDR3 protein: CASSGWGGSSPLHF
V gene: TRBV2; clone size: -; D gene: -; J gene: TRBJ2-7; CDR3 DNA: TGTGCCAGCAGGGGTCACTACGAGCAGTACTTC; CDR3 protein: CASRGHYEQYF
V gene: TRBV7-2; clone size: -; D gene: -; J gene: TRBJ1-5; CDR3 DNA: TGTGCCAGCAGCTTAGTGGGGGGGGTCAATAGCAATCAGCCCCAGCATTTT; CDR3 protein: CASSLVGGVNSNQPQHF
V gene: TRBV29-1; clone size: -; D gene: -; J gene: TRBJ2-2; CDR3 DNA: TGCAGCGTCCCAGGGGCGGGAATGACCGGGGAGCTGTTTTTT; CDR3 protein: CSVPGAGMTGELFF
V gene: TRBV4-2; clone size: -; D gene: -; J gene: TRBJ1-3; CDR3 DNA: TGTGCCAGCAGCCAAGAACTACGGATCTCTGGAAACACCATATATTTT; CDR3 protein: CASSQELRISGNTIYF
V gene: TRBV7-2; clone size: few; D gene: -; J gene: TRBJ1-3; CDR3 DNA: TGTGCCAGCAGCTTAGAGGGGCGGGAGGCTTACACCATATATTTT; CDR3 protein: CASSLEGREAYTIYF